The 10 T cell receptor beta chains given below trace back to one sample, sequenced in a study of neurological immune-mediated disorders. TCRdb reprocessed the 5' RACE reads with MiXCR, giving one entry per CDR3 protein. The data contain 70,000 to 95,000 distinct CDR3 sequences, about 14% of them singletons. Sequencing was done on a sample of PBMCs. Receptors originate from a woman aged 45-60 years in good health.

In this sample, this clonotype turned up many times. The gene calls are TRBV6-2 or TRBV6-3 and TRBJ1-4; D gene ambiguous. CDR3 length equals 14 residues. CDR1 is MNHEY, CDR2 SVGEGT, per germline. V dropped 2 bases and J dropped 7 bases, with 11 bases sitting between them. The CDR3 DNA follows: TGTGCCAGCAGTTACAACCGACTTAGTGAAAAACTGTTTTTT. Residues: CASSYNRLSEKLFF.

There are many counts of this clonotype. The chain has TRBV20-1 and TRBJ1-1, with a possible D match to TRBD1 (5 bases). There are 14 residues in the CDR3. The germline V gene encodes CDR1 DFQATT and CDR2 SNEGSKA (reference sequence). With 4 bases removed from V and 7 bases from J, the gap between germline ends came to 19 bases. CDR3 nucleotides: TGCAGTGCTAATGGACCGGGGGGGGGGGTTGAAGCTTTCTTT. It specifies CSANGPGGGVEAFF.

The table lists this clonotype with many counts. The chain links TRBV5-1 to TRBJ2-7, with TRBD1 as a possible D gene (5 bases). The CDR3 is made up of 14 amino acids. Germline loops: CDR1 SGHRS, CDR2 YFSETQ. V was trimmed by 1 base and J by 1 base, leaving 9 bases between them. CDR3 loop: CASSLLRDSYEQYF. CDR3 coding DNA: TGCGCCAGCAGCTTGCTCAGGGATTCCTACGAGCAGTACTTC.

This rearrangement joins TRBV2 to TRBJ1-4; no definite D call. Germline V gene lookup returns CDR1 SNHLY and CDR2 FYNNEI. The CDR3 covers 13 residues. V lost 5 bases to trimming and J lost 10 bases, with 14 bases between them. In nucleotides, the CDR3 is TGTGCCAGCAGTTCGGTCCCGGGTAGAAAACTGTTTTTT. Protein sequence: CASSSVPGRKLFF.

This clonotype has at least ten counts. The V call is TRBV11-2, the J call TRBJ2-1, with D perhaps matching TRBD2 (5 bases). The V gene lost 6 bases and the J gene lost 4 bases, with 10 bases spanning the gap. Germline CDR1 is SGHAT and CDR2 is FQNNGV. This CDR3 contains 13 residues. The CDR3 reads CASRLDLYNEQFF. CDR3 coding DNA: TGTGCCAGCAGATTGGACTTATACAATGAGCAGTTCTTC.

This clonotype was seen ten or more times. The genes are TRBV6-5 and TRBJ1-1; D call uncertain. Germline V CDR1 and CDR2: MNHEY, SVGAGI. V lost 6 bases, J lost 11 bases, and 13 bases lay in between. The CDR3 is 11 amino acids. The CDR3 DNA reads as TGTGCCAGCAGAGACGGACTTGCGGCTTTCTTT. It translates to CASRDGLAAFF.

Only a few counts were recorded for this clonotype. A clone one base away is much larger, so this may be a read error. The rearrangement joins TRBV28 to TRBJ2-5; 12 bases map to TRBD2. V was pared by 8 bases and J by 5 bases, with 6 bases of the junction left unmatched. The CDR3 has 14 amino acids. The germline V gene has CDR1 MDHEN and CDR2 SYDVKM. CDR3 protein: CASGLGLAGETQYF. In DNA, the CDR3 is TGTGCCAGCGGACTTGGACTAGCGGGGGAGACCCAGTACTTC.

This clonotype was counted ten times or more. The chain is built from TRBV5-1 and TRBJ2-7, with 8 bases identical to TRBD1. V was clipped by 4 bases and J by 10 bases; unmatched bases: 16. Germline V gives CDR1 SGHRS, CDR2 YFSETQ. This CDR3 has 15 amino acids. The DNA of the CDR3 is TGCGCCAGCAGCAGAATACCGGGACAGGCACTTCACCAGTACTTC. Translation: CASSRIPGQALHQYF.

This clonotype has a count of ten or more. This rearrangement joins TRBV5-1 to TRBJ2-7; D unclear. The V gene's germline CDR1 is SGHRS and CDR2 YFSETQ. Trimming left V 2 bases short and J 0 bases short, with 9 bases between. The CDR3 totals 14 residues. This chain's CDR3 is CASSFWPGSYEQYF. The CDR3 DNA follows: TGCGCCAGCAGCTTTTGGCCGGGCTCCTACGAGCAGTACTTC.

This clonotype was observed a handful of times. The gene calls are TRBV20-1 and TRBJ2-3, with D uncertain. Germline CDR1 reads DFQATT; CDR2 reads SNEGSKA (reference sequence). CDR3 length equals 12 residues. Trimming left V 1 base short and J 4 bases short, with 6 bases between. In DNA form, the CDR3 reads TGCAGTGCTAGAGTTCTAGCAGATACGCAGTATTTT. This sequence encodes CSARVLADTQYF.